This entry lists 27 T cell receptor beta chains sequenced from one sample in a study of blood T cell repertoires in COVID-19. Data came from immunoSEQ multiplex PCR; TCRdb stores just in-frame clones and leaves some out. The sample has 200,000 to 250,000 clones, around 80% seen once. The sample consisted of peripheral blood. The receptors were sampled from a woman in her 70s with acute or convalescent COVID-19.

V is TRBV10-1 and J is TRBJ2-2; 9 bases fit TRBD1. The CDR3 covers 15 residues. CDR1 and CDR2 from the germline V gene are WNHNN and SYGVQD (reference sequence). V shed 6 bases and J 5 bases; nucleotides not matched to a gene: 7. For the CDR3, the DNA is TGCGCCAGCAGCTCGGGGACAGGGCGAACCGGGGAGCTGTTTTTT. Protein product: CASSSGTGRTGELFF.

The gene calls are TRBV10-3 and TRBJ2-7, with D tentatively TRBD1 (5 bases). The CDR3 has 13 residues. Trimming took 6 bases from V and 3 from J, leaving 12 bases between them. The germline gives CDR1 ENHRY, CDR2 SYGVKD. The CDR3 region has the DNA TGTGCCATCAGCCTACAACAGGACTACGAGCAGTACTTC. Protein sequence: CAISLQQDYEQYF.

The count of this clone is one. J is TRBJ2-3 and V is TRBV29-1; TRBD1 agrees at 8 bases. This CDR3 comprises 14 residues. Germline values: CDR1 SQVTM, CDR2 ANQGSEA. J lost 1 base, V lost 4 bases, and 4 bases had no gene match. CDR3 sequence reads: CSVAGGVGTDTQYF. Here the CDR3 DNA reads TGCAGCGTTGCAGGGGGCGTGGGCACAGATACGCAGTATTTT.

CDR3 amino acids: CATSDRDRAYEQYF. CDR3 sequence (DNA): TGTGCCACCAGTGACCGGGACAGGGCGTACGAGCAGTACTTC. This sequence joins TRBV24-1 and TRBJ2-7, with 9 nucleotides matching TRBD1. J gave up 4 bases and V 4 bases, and 4 bases lay outside the gene matches. This CDR3 region has 14 residues. Germline lookup yields CDR1 KGHDR and CDR2 SFDVKD.

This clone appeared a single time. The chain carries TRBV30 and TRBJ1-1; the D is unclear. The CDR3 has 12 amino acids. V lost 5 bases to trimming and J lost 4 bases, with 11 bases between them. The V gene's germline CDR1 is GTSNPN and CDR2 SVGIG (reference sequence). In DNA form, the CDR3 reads TGTGCCTGGGGTACCGGGAGCACTGAAGCTTTCTTT. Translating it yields CAWGTGSTEAFF. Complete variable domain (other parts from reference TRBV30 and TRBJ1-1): SQTIHQWPATLVQPVGSPLSLECTVEGTSNPNLYWYRQAAGRGLQLLFYSVGIGQISSEVPQNLSASRPQDRQFILSSKKLLLSDSGFYLCAWGTGSTEAFFGQGTRLTVV.

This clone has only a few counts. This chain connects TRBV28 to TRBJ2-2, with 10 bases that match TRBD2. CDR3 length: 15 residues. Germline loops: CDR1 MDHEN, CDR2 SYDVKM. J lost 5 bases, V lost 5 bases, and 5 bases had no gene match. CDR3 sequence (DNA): TGTGCCAGCAGTCCTAGCGGGAGAGGGACCGGGGAGCTGTTTTTT. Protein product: CASSPSGRGTGELFF.

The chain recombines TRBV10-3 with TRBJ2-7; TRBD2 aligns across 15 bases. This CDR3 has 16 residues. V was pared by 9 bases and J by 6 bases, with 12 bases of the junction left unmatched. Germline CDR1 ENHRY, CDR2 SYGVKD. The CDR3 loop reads CAIGTSGRSPGGEQYF. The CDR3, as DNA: TGTGCCATTGGGACTAGCGGGAGGTCCCCAGGAGGCGAGCAGTACTTC.

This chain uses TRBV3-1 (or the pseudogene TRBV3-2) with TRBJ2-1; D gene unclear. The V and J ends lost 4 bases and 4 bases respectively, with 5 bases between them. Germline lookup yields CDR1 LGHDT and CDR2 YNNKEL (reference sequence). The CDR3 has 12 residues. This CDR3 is CASSPRYNEQFF. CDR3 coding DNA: TGTGCCAGCAGCCCGCGATACAATGAGCAGTTCTTC.

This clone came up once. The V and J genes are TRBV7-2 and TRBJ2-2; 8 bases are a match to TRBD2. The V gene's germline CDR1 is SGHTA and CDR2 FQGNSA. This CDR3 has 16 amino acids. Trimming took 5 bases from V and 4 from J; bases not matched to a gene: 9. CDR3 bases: TGTGCCAGCAGCAACTCAGCGGGGGCGGGCACCGGGGAGCTGTTTTTT. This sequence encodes CASSNSAGAGTGELFF.

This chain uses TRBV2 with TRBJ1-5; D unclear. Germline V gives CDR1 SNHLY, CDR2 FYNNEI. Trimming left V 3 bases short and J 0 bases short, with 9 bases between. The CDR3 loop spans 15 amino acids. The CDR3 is CASSDQGDSNQPQHF. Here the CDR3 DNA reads TGTGCCAGCAGTGATCAAGGAGATAGCAATCAGCCCCAGCATTTT.

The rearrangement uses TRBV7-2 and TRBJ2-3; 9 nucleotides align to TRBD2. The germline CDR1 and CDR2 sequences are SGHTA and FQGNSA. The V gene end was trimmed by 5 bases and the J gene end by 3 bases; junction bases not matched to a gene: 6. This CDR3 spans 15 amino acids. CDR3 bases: TGTGCCAGCAGCCCGCGGGGGGGGAGGACAGATACGCAGTATTTT. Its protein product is CASSPRGGRTDTQYF.

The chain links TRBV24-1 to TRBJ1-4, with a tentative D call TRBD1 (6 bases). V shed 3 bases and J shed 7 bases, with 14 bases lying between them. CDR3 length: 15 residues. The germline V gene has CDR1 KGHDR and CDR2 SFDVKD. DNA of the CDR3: TGTGCCACCAGTGATCCAGGGGTCGAGGGTGAAAAACTGTTTTTT. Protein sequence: CATSDPGVEGEKLFF.

This CDR3 reads CASSIGTSSDNEQFF. DNA of the CDR3: TGTGCCAGCAGTATAGGGACTAGCTCTGACAATGAGCAGTTCTTC. This sequence joins TRBV27 and TRBJ2-1; 9 bases match TRBD2. V lost 5 bases to trimming and J lost 5 bases; unmatched junction nucleotides: 7. CDR3 length: 15 residues. Germline CDR1 reads MNHEY; CDR2 reads SMNVEV (reference sequence).

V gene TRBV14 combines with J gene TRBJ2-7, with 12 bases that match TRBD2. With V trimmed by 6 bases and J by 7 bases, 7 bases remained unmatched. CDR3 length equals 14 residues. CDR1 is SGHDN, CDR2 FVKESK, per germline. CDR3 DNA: TGTGCCAGCAGACTCGGACTAGCGGGAAGTGAGCAGTACTTC. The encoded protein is CASRLGLAGSEQYF.

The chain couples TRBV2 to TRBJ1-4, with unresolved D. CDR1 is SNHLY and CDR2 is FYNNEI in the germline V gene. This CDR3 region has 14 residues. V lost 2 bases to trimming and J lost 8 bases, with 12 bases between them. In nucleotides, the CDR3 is TGTGCCAGCAGTGAAAGGCAGTGGCGGGAAAAACTGTTTTTT. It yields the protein CASSERQWREKLFF.

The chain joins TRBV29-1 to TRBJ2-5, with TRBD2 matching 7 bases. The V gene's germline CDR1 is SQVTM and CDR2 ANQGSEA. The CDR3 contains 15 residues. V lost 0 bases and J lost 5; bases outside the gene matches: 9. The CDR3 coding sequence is TGCAGCGTTGAAGATCTCTTTGCGGGAGAGGAGACCCAGTACTTC. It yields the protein CSVEDLFAGEETQYF.

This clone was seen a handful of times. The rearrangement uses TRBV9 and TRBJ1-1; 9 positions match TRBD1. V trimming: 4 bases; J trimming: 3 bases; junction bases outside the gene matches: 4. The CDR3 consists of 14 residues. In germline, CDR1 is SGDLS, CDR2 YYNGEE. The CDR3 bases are TGTGCCAGCAGCAAAGACAGGGGGGACACTGAAGCTTTCTTT. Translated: CASSKDRGDTEAFF.

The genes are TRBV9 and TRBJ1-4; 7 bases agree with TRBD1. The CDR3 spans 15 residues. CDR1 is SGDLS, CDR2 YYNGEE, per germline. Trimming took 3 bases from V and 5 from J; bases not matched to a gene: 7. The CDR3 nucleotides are TGTGCCAGCAGCGCCACGGGACAGCCCAATGAAAAACTGTTTTTT. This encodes CASSATGQPNEKLFF. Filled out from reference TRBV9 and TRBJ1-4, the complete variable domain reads DSGVTQTPKHLITATGQRVTLRCSPRSGDLSVYWYQQSLDQGLQFLIQYYNGEERAKGNILERFSAQQFPDLHSELNLSSLELGDSALYFCASSATGQPNEKLFFGSGTQLSVL.

This CDR3 is CASSPLGASGRNEQFF. The CDR3 region has the DNA TGTGCCAGCAGTCCGTTGGGGGCTAGCGGGAGGAATGAGCAGTTCTTC. This sequence joins TRBV28 and TRBJ2-1; 11 bases match TRBD2. J lost 7 bases, V lost 5 bases, and 10 bases had no gene match. The CDR3 length is 16 residues. The V gene's germline CDR1 is MDHEN and CDR2 SYDVKM.

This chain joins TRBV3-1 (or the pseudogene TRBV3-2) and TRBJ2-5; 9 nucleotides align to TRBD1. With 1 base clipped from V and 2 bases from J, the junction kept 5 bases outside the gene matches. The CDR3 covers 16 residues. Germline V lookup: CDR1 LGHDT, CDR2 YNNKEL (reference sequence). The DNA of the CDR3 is TGTGCCAGCAGCCAAGGTCTCGGGACAGGGCAAGAGACCCAGTACTTC. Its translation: CASSQGLGTGQETQYF.

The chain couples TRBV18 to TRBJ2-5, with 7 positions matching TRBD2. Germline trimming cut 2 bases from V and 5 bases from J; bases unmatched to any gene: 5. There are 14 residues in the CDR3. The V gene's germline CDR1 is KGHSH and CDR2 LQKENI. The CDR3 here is CASSPETGGETQYF. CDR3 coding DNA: TGTGCCAGCTCACCAGAGACGGGAGGCGAGACCCAGTACTTC. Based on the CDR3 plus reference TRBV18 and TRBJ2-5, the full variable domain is NAGVMQNPRHLVRRRGQEARLRCSPMKGHSHVYWYRQLPEEGLKFMVYLQKENIIDESGMPKERFSAEFPKEGPSILRIQQVVRGDSAAYFCASSPETGGETQYFGPGTRLLVL.

The CDR3 spells CASSPRAGPSYEQYF. Here the CDR3 DNA reads TGTGCCAGCAGCCCGCGGGCGGGGCCCTCCTACGAGCAGTACTTC. The gene calls are TRBV27 and TRBJ2-7, with D tentatively TRBD2 (6 bases). Trimming stripped 6 bases from V and 0 bases from J, with 15 bases between. The V gene's germline CDR1 is MNHEY and CDR2 SMNVEV (reference sequence). This CDR3 has 15 amino acids.

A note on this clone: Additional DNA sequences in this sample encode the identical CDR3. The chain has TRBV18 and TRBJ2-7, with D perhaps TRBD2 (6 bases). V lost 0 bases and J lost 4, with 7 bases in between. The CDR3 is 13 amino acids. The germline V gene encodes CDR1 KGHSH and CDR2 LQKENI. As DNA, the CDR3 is TGTGCCAGCTCACCACCAGGGACTTACGAGCAGTACTTC. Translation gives CASSPPGTYEQYF. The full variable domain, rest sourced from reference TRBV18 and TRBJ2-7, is NAGVMQNPRHLVRRRGQEARLRCSPMKGHSHVYWYRQLPEEGLKFMVYLQKENIIDESGMPKERFSAEFPKEGPSILRIQQVVRGDSAAYFCASSPPGTYEQYFGPGTRLTVT.

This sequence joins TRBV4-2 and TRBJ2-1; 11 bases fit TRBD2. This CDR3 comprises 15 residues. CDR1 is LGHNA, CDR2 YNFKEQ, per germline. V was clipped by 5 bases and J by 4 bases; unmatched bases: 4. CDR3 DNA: TGTGCCAGCAGCTCCACTAGCGGGAGTTACAATGAGCAGTTCTTC. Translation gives CASSSTSGSYNEQFF.

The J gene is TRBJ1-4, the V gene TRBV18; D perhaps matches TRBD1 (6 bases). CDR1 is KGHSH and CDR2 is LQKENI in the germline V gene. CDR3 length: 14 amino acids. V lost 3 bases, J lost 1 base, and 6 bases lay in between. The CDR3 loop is CASSPDRTNEKLFF. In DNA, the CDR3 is TGTGCCAGCTCACCGGACAGAACTAATGAAAAACTGTTTTTT.

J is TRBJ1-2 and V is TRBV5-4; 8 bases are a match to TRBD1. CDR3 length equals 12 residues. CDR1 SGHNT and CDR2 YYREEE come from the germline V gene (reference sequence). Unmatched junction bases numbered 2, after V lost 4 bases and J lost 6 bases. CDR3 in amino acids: CASSMTGDGYTF. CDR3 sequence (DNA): TGTGCCAGCAGCATGACAGGGGATGGCTACACCTTC.

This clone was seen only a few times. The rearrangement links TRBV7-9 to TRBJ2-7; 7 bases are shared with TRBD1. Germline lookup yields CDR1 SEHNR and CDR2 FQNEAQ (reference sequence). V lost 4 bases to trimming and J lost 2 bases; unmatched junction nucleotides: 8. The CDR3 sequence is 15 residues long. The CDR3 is CASSSVGQLTYEQYF. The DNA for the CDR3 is TGTGCCAGCAGCTCGGTGGGACAGTTGACCTACGAGCAGTACTTC.